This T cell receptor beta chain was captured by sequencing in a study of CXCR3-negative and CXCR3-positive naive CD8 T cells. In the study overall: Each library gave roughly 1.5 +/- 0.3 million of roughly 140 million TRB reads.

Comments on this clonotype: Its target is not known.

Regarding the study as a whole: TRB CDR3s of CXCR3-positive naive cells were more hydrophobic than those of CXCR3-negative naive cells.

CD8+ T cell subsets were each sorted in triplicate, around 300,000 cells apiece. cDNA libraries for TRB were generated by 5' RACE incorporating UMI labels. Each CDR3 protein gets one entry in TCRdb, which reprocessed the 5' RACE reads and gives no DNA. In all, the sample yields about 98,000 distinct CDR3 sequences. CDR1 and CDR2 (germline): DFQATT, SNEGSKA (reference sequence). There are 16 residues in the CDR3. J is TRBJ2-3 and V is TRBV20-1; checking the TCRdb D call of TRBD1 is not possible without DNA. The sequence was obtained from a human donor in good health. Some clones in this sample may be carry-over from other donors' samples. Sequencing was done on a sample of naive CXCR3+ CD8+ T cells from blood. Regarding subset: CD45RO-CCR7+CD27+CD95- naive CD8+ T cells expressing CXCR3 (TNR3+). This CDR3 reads CSAGGIDPSYTDTQYF.